The clone carrying this T cell receptor (beta chain) is a singleton in its sample. The antigen remains unidentified. The method was immunoSEQ multiplex PCR; TCRdb's version includes in-frame clones alone and lacks a portion of them. The table lists 95,000 to 150,000 clones, 85% to 90% of them singletons, with about 3% in the top ten. This sample was taken from a study of T cell responses to AZD1222 COVID-19 vaccine. For the study at large: Pooling covered second doses at about 4 or about 12 weeks. Whole-study results and caveats: Donors in the cohort were predominantly white British and more often female, and clonal diversity was possibly underestimated. Distributed over spike, vaccine-associated CD4 TCRs predominated at 160-218 and 743-854.

V was clipped by 1 base and J by 4 bases, with 9 bases between them. The germline V gene has CDR1 SGHRS and CDR2 YFSETQ. The CDR3 runs to 13 residues. The receptor's source is an adult in good health. Specimen: peripheral blood, collected on day 0 of AZD1222 vaccination. The chain carries TRBV5-1 and TRBJ2-7, with D perhaps matching TRBD1 or TRBD2 (5 bases each). The CDR3 here is CASSLWDGYEQYF. DNA for the CDR3: TGCGCCAGCAGCTTGTGGGACGGATACGAGCAGTACTTC.